This T cell receptor (beta chain) appears in the sequencing data of a study of blood T cells in healthy people across ages. With 5 bases clipped from V and 7 bases from J, the junction kept 2 bases outside the gene matches. Germline-derived CDR1 and CDR2 are SQVTM and ANQGSEA. The CDR3 has 11 amino acids. A second PCR of roughly 7 to 11 cycles used a sample-barcoded 5' primer and a J-beta primer mix. TCRdb used MiXCR to reprocess the 5' RACE reads, holding one entry per CDR3 protein. The sample comprises about 570,000 distinct CDR3 sequences, about 29% of which are singletons, and about 3.9% rests with the top ten. Of note for this clonotype: The target antigen is unknown.

Whole-study results and caveats: Aged donors had fewer naive CD4+ cells and lower diversity than long-lived donors.

A further study also used this sample, focusing on T cells of mothers and their children.

Sequencing was carried out using blood. V gene TRBV29-1 combines with J gene TRBJ2-1; 7 bases map to TRBD1. The source is a boy aged 2-9 years in good health. The CDR3 sequence is CSVPGGNEQFF. CDR3 bases: TGCAGCGTTCCAGGGGGAAATGAGCAGTTCTTC.